What follows describes a single T cell receptor (beta chain). TCRdb's copy holds only in-frame clones and misses some; the assay was immunoSEQ multiplex PCR. Counted here are nearly 100,000 clones, approximately 86% occurring once; the ten biggest clones make up 1.5% to 2%. The record originates from a study of blood T cell repertoires in COVID-19. Germline lookup yields CDR1 SNHLY and CDR2 FYNNEI. This CDR3 spans 17 amino acids. Trimming cost V 6 bases and J 0 bases, with 18 bases left between them. Sequencing used peripheral blood. V gene TRBV2 combines with J gene TRBJ2-4, with D possibly matching TRBD1 (6 bases). The origin of this receptor is a man of 80 years or more with acute or convalescent COVID-19. The CDR3 loop is CASRMRPGHLAKNIQYF. The CDR3 coding sequence is TGTGCCAGCAGAATGAGACCGGGACACCTAGCCAAAAACATTCAGTACTTC.